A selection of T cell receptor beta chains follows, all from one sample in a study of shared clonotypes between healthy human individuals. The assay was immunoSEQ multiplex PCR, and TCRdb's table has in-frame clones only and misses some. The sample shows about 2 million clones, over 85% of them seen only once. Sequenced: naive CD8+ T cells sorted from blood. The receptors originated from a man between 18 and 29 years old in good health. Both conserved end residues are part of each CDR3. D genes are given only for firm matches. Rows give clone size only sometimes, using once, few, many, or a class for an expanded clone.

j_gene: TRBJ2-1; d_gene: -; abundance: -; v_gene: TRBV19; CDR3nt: TGTGCCAGTAGTATAAACTACAATGAGCAGTTCTTC; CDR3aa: CASSINYNEQFF
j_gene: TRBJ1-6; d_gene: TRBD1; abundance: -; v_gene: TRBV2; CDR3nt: TGTGCCAGCACCACCGGGACAGGGATCTCCTATAATTCACCCCTCCACTTT; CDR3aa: CASTTGTGISYNSPLHF
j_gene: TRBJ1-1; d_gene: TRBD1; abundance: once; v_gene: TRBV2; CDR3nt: TGTGCCAGCAGTGGCCCCGGGACAGGGAACACTGAAGCTTTCTTT; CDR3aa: CASSGPGTGNTEAFF
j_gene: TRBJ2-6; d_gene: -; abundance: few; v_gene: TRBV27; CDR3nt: TGTGCCAGCAGTTTAGTAGGGGGAGCTGGGGCCAACGTCCTGACTTTC; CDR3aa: CASSLVGGAGANVLTF
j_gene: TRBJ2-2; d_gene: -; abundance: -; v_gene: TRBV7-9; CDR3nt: TGTGCCAGCAGCCCAGCAATCGGGGTGGTCGGGGAGCTGTTTTTT; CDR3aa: CASSPAIGVVGELFF
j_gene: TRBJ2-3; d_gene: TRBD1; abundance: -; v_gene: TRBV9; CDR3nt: TGTGCCAGCAGCGGCGGACAGGTCCCCACAGATACGCAGTATTTT; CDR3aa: CASSGGQVPTDTQYF
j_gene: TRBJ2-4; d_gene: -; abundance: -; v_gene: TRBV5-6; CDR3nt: TGTGCCAGCAGCCCGGAGGGTACTTCTGAACTCCTAGCCAAAAACATTCAGTACTTC; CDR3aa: CASSPEGTSELLAKNIQYF
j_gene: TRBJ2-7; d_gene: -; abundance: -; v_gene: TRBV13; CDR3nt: TGTGCCAGCAGCTCGACTAGGTGGAGCTACGAGCAGTACTTC; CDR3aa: CASSSTRWSYEQYF
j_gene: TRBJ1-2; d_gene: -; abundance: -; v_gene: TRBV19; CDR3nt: TGTGCCAGTAGTATATATGAGCGAGTTGATGGCTACACCTTC; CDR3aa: CASSIYERVDGYTF
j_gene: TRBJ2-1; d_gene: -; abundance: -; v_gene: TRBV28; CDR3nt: TGTGCCAGCAGTGCTCTGGACAGCTCCTACAATGAGCAGTTCTTC; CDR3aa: CASSALDSSYNEQFF
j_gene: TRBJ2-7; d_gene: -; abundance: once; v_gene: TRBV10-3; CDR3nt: TGTGCCACGGCGGAGACAGGCAACTACGAGCAGTACTTC; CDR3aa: CATAETGNYEQYF
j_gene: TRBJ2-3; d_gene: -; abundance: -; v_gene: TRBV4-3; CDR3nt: TGCGCCAGCAGCCAAGTTCTGGGCGGGGTAACAAGCACAGATACGCAGTATTTT; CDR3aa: CASSQVLGGVTSTDTQYF
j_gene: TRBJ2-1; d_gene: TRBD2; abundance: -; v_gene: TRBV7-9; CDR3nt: TGTGCCAGCAGCTCGGGACTAGCGGGATTCGATGAGCAGTTCTTC; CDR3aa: CASSSGLAGFDEQFF
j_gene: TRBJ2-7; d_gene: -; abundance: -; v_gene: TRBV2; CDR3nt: TGTGCCAGCAGTGAAGTTTATTACCGTCCTTCCTACGAGCAGTACTTC; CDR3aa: CASSEVYYRPSYEQYF
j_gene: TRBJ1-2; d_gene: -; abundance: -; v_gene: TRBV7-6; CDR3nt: TGTGCCAGCAGCTTAGAGGCGCTACCTAACTATGGCTACACCTTC; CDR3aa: CASSLEALPNYGYTF
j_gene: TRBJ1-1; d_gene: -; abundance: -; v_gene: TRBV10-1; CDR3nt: TGCGCCAGCAGTGCTGGGGGAGCACCTGAAGCTTTCTTT; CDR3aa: CASSAGGAPEAFF
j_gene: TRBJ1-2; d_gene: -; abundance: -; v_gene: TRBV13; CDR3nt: TGTGCCAGCAGCTCCACTCTGGCTAGTTCGGGCTACACCTTC; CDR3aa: CASSSTLASSGYTF
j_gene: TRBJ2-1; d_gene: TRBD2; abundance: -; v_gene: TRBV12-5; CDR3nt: TGTGCTAGTGGTTCCCCTAGCGGGGGGACCTACAATGAGCAGTTCTTC; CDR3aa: CASGSPSGGTYNEQFF
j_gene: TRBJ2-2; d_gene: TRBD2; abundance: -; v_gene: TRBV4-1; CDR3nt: TGCGCCAGCAGCCAAGGTTGGGCTAGCGGATTGAACACCGGGGAGCTGTTTTTT; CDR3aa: CASSQGWASGLNTGELFF
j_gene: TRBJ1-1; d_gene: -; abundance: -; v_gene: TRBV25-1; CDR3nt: TGTGCCAGCAGTGAATTTGGGATCGGGAACACTGAAGCTTTCTTT; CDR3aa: CASSEFGIGNTEAFF
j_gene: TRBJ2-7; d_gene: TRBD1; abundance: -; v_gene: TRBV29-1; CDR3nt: TGCAGCGTTGGGTCAGGGGGATACGAGCAGTACTTC; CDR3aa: CSVGSGGYEQYF
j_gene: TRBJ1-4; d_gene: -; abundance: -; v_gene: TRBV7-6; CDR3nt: TGTGCCAGCAGCCACCAAGCGGAAAAACTGTTTTTT; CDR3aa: CASSHQAEKLFF
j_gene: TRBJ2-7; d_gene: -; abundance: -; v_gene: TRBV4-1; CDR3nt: TGCGCCAGCAGCCAAGGTCCGTACGACTACGAGCAGTACTTC; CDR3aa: CASSQGPYDYEQYF
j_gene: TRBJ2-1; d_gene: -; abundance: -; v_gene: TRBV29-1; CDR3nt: TGCAGCGTTGAAGTCGAGTCCTACAATGAGCAGTTCTTC; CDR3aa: CSVEVESYNEQFF
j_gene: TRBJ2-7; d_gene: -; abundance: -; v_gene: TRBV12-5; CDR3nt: TGTGCTAGTGGTTTGGCAGGGAGCTCCTACGAGCAGTACTTC; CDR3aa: CASGLAGSSYEQYF
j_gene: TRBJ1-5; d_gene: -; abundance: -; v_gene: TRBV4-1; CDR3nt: TGCGCCAGCAGCCAAGTGTATGGGGCGCTCCAGCATTTT; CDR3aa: CASSQVYGALQHF
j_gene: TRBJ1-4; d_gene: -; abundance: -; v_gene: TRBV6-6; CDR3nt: TGTGCCAGCAGTTACGGTGTCCAGGGGGAAAAACTGTTTTTT; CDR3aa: CASSYGVQGEKLFF
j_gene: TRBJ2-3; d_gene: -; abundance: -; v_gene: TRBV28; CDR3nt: TGTGCCAGCAGTACCCGGAGGGGTAACTATGTCACAGATACGCAGTATTTT; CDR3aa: CASSTRRGNYVTDTQYF
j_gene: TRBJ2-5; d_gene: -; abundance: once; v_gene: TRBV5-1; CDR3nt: TGCGCCAGCAGCCTACAGGATCCGGGACAAGAGACCCAGTACTTC; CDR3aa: CASSLQDPGQETQYF
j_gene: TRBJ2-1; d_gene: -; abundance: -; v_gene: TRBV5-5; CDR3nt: TGTGCCAGCAGCTTCCCGAACGGTGAGCAGTTCTTC; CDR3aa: CASSFPNGEQFF
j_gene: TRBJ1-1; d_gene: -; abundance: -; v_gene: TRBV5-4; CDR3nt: TGTGCCAGCAGCTTGGTTCTGAACACTGAAGCTTTCTTT; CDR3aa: CASSLVLNTEAFF
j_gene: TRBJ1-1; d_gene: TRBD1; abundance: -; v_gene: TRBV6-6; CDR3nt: TGTGCCAGCACCCCACAGGGGGCGCGGACTGAAGCTTTCTTT; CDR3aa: CASTPQGARTEAFF
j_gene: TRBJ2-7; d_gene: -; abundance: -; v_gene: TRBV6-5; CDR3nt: TGTGCCAGCAGTGACTTAGTTGCGCCTCACTACGAGCAGTACTTC; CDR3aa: CASSDLVAPHYEQYF
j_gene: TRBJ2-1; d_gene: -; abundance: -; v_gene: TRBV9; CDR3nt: TGTGCCAGCAGCGTGGGGCGTTTCGACAATGAGCAGTTCTTC; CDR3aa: CASSVGRFDNEQFF
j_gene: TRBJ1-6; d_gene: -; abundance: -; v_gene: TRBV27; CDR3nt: TGTGCCAGCAGTCCCACAGACCAAGGGCTCTATAATTCACCCCTCCACTTT; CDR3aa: CASSPTDQGLYNSPLHF
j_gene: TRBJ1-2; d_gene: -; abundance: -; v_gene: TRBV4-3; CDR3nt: TGCGCCAGCAGCCCGTCCTACTTAGAAGATGGCTACACCTTC; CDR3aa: CASSPSYLEDGYTF
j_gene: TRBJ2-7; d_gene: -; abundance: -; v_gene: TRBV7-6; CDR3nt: TGTGCCAGCAGCTTAGCGAGCGACTACGAGCAGTACTTC; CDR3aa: CASSLASDYEQYF
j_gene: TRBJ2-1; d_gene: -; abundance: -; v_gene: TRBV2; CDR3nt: TGTGCCAGCATCCAAAGGCAGAAATACAATGAGCAGTTCTTC; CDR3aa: CASIQRQKYNEQFF
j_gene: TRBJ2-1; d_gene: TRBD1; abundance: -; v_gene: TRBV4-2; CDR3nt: TGTGCCAGCAGCCAAGATACAGGGGATGAGCAGTTCTTC; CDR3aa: CASSQDTGDEQFF
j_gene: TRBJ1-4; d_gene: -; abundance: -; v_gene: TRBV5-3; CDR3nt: TGTGCCAGAAGCGTCGGAGGCCTGGTTGAAAAACTGTTTTTT; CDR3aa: CARSVGGLVEKLFF
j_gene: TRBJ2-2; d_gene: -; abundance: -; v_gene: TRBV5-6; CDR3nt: TGTGCCAGCAGCTTTAACACCGGGGAGCTGTTTTTT; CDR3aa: CASSFNTGELFF
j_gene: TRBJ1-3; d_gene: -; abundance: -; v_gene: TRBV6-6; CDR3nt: TGTGCCAGCAGTCCGAACGCGGACAGCTCTGGAAACACCATATATTTT; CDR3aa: CASSPNADSSGNTIYF
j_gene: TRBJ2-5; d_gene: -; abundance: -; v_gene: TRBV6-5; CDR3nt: TGTGCCAGCAGTCAATTACCCAGAGGATATCGGCCCCAGTACTTC; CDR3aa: CASSQLPRGYRPQYF
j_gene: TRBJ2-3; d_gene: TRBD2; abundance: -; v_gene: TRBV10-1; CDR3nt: TGCGCCAGCAGTGATGGTAGCGGGGGCACAGATACGCAGTATTTT; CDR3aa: CASSDGSGGTDTQYF
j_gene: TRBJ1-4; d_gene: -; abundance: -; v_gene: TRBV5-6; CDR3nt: TGTGCCAGCAGCTTGGGGGGAACCCAACTGTTTTTT; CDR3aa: CASSLGGTQLFF
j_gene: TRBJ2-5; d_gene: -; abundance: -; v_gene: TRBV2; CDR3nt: TGTGCCAGCGCGGGTAAGGCGCAGGAGACCCAGTACTTC; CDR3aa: CASAGKAQETQYF
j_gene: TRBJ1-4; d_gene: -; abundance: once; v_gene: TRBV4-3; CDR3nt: TGCGCCAGCAGCCAAAACCCCCATAGGGCCTATAATGAAAAACTGTTTTTT; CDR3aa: CASSQNPHRAYNEKLFF
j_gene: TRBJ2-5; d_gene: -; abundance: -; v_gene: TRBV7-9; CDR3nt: TGTGCCAGCAGCTTCCCAGAGGGGCACCAAGAGACCCAGTACTTC; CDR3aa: CASSFPEGHQETQYF
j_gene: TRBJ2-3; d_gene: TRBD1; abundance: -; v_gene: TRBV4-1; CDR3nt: TGCGCCAGCAGCCCGACAGGGTCCACAGATACGCAGTATTTT; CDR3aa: CASSPTGSTDTQYF
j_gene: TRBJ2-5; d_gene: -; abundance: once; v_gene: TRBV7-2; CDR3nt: TGTGCCAGCAGCTCGAAAGGGGGAGGGAACGAAGAGACCCAGTACTTC; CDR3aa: CASSSKGGGNEETQYF
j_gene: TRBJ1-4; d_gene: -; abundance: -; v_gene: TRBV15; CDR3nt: TGTGCCACCAGCAGAGAGAGGGTTGGTTCTGAAAAACTGTTTTTT; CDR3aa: CATSRERVGSEKLFF
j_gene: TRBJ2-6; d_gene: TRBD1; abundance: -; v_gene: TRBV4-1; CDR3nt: TGCGCCAGCAGCCAAGGGACAGGGGCCCCCTCTGGGGCCAACGTCCTGACTTTC; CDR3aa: CASSQGTGAPSGANVLTF
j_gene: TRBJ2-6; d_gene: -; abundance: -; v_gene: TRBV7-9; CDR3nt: TGTGCCAGCAGCTTAGCGTTCGGGGGATTAGACTCTGGGGCCAACGTCCTGACTTTC; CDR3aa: CASSLAFGGLDSGANVLTF
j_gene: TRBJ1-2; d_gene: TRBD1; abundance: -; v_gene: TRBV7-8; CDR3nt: TGTGCCAGCAGCTACAGGGGAAGAGATGGCTACACCTTC; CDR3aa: CASSYRGRDGYTF
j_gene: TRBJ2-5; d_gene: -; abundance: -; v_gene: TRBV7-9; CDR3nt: TGTGCCAGCAGCTTAGGGTACGGGGGGCCGGGCCAAGAGACCCAGTACTTC; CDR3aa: CASSLGYGGPGQETQYF
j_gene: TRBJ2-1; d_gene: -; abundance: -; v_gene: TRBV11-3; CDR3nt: TGTGCCAGCAGCCCGACGGGGGTTAATGAGCAGTTCTTC; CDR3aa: CASSPTGVNEQFF
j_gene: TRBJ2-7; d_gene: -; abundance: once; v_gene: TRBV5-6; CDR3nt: TGTGCCAGCAGCTTTGGTGGCGGCGAGCAGTACTTC; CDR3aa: CASSFGGGEQYF